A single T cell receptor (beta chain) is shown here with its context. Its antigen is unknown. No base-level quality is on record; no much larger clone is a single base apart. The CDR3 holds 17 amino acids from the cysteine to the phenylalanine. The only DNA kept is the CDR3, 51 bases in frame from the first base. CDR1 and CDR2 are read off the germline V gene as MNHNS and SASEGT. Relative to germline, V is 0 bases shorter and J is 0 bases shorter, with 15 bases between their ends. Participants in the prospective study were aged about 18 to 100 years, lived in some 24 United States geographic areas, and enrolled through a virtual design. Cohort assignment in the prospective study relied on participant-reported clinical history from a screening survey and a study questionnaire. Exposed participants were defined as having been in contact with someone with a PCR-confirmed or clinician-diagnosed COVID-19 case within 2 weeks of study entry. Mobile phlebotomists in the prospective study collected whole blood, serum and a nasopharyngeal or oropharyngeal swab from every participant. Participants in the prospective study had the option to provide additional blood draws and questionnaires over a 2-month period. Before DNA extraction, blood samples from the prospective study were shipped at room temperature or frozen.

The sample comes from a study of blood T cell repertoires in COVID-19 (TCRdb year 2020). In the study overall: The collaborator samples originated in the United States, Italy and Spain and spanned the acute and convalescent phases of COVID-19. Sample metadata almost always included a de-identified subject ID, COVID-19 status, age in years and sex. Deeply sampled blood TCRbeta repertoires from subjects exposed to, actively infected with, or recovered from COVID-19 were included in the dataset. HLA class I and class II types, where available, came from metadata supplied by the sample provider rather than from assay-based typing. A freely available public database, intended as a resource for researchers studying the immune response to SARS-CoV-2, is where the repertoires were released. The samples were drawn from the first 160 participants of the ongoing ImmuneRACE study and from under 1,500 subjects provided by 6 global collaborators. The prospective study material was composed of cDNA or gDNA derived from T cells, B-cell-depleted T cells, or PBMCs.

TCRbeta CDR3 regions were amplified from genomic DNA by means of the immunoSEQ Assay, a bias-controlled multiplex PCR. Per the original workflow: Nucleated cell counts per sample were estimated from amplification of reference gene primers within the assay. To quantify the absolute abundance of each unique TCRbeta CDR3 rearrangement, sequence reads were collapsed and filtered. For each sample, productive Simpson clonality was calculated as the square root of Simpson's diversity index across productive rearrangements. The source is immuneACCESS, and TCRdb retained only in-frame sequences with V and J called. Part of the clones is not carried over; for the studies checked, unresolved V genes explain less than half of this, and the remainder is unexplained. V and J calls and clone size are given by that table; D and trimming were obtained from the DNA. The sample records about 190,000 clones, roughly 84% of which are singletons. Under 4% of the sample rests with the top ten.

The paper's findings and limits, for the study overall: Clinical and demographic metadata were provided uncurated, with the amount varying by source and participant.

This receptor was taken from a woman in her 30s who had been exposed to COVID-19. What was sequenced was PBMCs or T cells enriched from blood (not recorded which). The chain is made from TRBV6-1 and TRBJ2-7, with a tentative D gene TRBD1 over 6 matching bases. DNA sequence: TGTGCCAGCAGTGAAGCCTTGGGACACGATTTCTCCTACGAGCAGTACTTC. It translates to CASSEALGHDFSYEQYF.